This T cell receptor (beta chain) emerged from a study of control samples from healthy donors and cancer patients. Here immunoSEQ multiplex PCR was the method, and the copy in TCRdb shows in-frame clones only, minus some. Among over 100,000 clones listed, roughly 90% were seen once. The germline CDR1 and CDR2 sequences are SGHDN and FVKESK. V shed 3 bases and J 0 bases; nucleotides not matched to a gene: 10. CDR3 size: 17 residues. The clonotype was recovered from a middle-aged man in good health. The chain links TRBV14 to TRBJ1-1, with 7 bases lining up with TRBD1. Sequenced material: blood. CDR3 bases: TGTGCCAGCAGCCATCTATCAGGGGGGCTTATGAACACTGAAGCTTTCTTT. This codes for CASSHLSGGLMNTEAFF.